These 19 T cell receptor beta chains originate from one sample sequenced in a study of shared T cell receptors in the human thymus. Libraries were prepared by immunoSEQ multiplex PCR; TCRdb keeps only in-frame clonotypes and omits some of them. The profile covers hundreds of thousands of clones, with more than 75% appearing a single time and about 0.0094% taken by the ten largest. This same sample was also taken into another study, of human thymus T cells.

The sequencing input was thymocytes. These receptors originate from a boy in the first two years of life with a congenital heart defect.

The rearrangement uses TRBV5-1 and TRBJ1-1; D remains ambiguous. CDR1 SGHRS and CDR2 YFSETQ come from the germline V gene. Trimming stripped 0 bases from V and 4 bases from J, with 19 bases between. The CDR3 consists of 17 residues. CDR3 nucleotide sequence: TGCGCCAGCAGCTTGGCAAACTATCTGAAAGATGCCACTGAAGCTTTCTTT. Its translation: CASSLANYLKDATEAFF. The full variable domain, rest sourced from reference TRBV5-1 and TRBJ1-1, is KAGVTQTPRYLIKTRGQQVTLSCSPISGHRSVSWYQQTPGQGLQFLFEYFSETQRNKGNFPGRFSGRQFSNSRSEMNVSTLELGDSALYLCASSLANYLKDATEAFFGQGTRLTVV.

This clone was observed a handful of times. The J gene is TRBJ2-3, the V gene TRBV15; 14 nucleotides line up with TRBD2. With V trimmed by 5 bases and J by 2 bases, 12 bases remained unmatched. The CDR3 contains 19 residues. CDR1 LNHNV and CDR2 YYDKDF come from the germline V gene (reference sequence). The CDR3 is CATSSSPGLAGDFTDTQYF. The CDR3 DNA reads as TGTGCCACCAGCTCAAGCCCGGGACTAGCGGGGGATTTCACAGATACGCAGTATTTT.

V and J are TRBV29-1 and TRBJ1-2; D is possibly TRBD1 (5 bases). The germline V gene encodes CDR1 SQVTM and CDR2 ANQGSEA. The CDR3 has 12 residues. Trimming cost V 3 bases and J 7 bases, with 12 bases left between them. CDR3 coding DNA: TGCAGCGTTGACCTTGGGGGGTTTGGCTACACCTTC. This translates into CSVDLGGFGYTF.

The V gene is TRBV2, the J gene TRBJ1-2; 7 bases line up with TRBD1. The CDR3 is 13 residues long. Germline V gene sequence: CDR1 SNHLY, CDR2 FYNNEI. Trimming cost V 8 bases and J 5 bases; bases outside gene matches: 8. The CDR3 nucleotides are TGTGCCAGCGGTCGGGACAGCCCTTATGGCTACACCTTC. Translation: CASGRDSPYGYTF.

This chain uses TRBV30 with TRBJ2-1; D is possibly TRBD2 (6 bases). The ends were cut back, 5 bases at V and 9 bases at J, with 8 bases in the middle. The CDR3 covers 10 residues. Germline V CDR1 and CDR2: GTSNPN, SVGIG (reference sequence). The CDR3 bases are TGTGCCTGGTCGGGACTTGAGCAGTTCTTC. As protein: CAWSGLEQFF. Based on the CDR3 plus reference TRBV30 and TRBJ2-1, the full variable domain is SQTIHQWPATLVQPVGSPLSLECTVEGTSNPNLYWYRQAAGRGLQLLFYSVGIGQISSEVPQNLSASRPQDRQFILSSKKLLLSDSGFYLCAWSGLEQFFGPGTRLTVL.

The chain couples TRBV5-4 to TRBJ2-2, with a possible D match to TRBD1 (5 bases). This CDR3 has 17 residues. Germline CDR1 SGHNT, CDR2 YYREEE (reference sequence). Trimming removed 0 bases from V and 0 bases from J, with 12 bases in between. The CDR3 DNA reads as TGTGCCAGCAGCTTGGATCACAGGTTTTCGAACACCGGGGAGCTGTTTTTT. As protein: CASSLDHRFSNTGELFF.

This rearrangement joins TRBV10-3 to TRBJ2-3, with 7 bases lining up with TRBD2. J lost 4 bases, V lost 8 bases, and 9 bases had no gene match. Per the germline V gene, CDR1 is ENHRY and CDR2 is SYGVKD. The CDR3 loop spans 14 amino acids. The chain's CDR3 is CAILSGLGADTQYF. The CDR3 DNA reads as TGTGCCATCCTTTCTGGACTAGGGGCAGATACGCAGTATTTT.

The chain employs TRBV4-3 and TRBJ2-1; D uncertain. CDR1 and CDR2 from the germline V gene are LGHNA and YSLEER. The germline V and J ends were trimmed by 0 bases and 5 bases, with 5 bases remaining between them. The CDR3 runs to 13 residues. CDR3 sequence: CASSQERDNEQFF. As DNA, the CDR3 is TGCGCCAGCAGCCAAGAACGGGACAATGAGCAGTTCTTC.

V and J are TRBV5-1 and TRBJ2-5; 15 bases line up with TRBD2. From germline, CDR1 is SGHRS and CDR2 YFSETQ. This CDR3 region has 18 residues. J was trimmed by 4 bases and V by 4 bases; bases with no gene match: 11. DNA of the CDR3: TGCGCCAGCAGCCCTTTCGGACTAGCGGGAGGGCCAGGAGAGACCCAGTACTTC. Translating gives CASSPFGLAGGPGETQYF.

The rearrangement joins TRBV7-9 to TRBJ1-5, with a weak D call TRBD1 (5 bases). This CDR3 is 16 amino acids long. V was clipped by 0 bases and J by 2 bases, with 11 bases between them. Looked up from germline, CDR1 is SEHNR and CDR2 is FQNEAQ (reference sequence). CDR3 amino acids: CASSLAQGSGNQPQHF. Here the CDR3 DNA reads TGTGCCAGCAGCTTAGCGCAGGGCAGTGGCAATCAGCCCCAGCATTTT. Based on the CDR3 plus reference TRBV7-9 and TRBJ1-5, the full variable domain is DTGVSQNPRHKITKRGQNVTFRCDPISEHNRLYWYRQTLGQGPEFLTYFQNEAQLEKSRLLSDRFSAERPKGSFSTLEIQRTEQGDSAMYLCASSLAQGSGNQPQHFGDGTRLSIL.

The genes are TRBV11-2 and TRBJ2-7, with 8 bases fitting TRBD2. The CDR3 runs to 16 residues. Germline V gene data show CDR1 as SGHAT and CDR2 as FQNNGV. The V segment lost 3 bases and the J segment 5 bases; nucleotides outside the gene matches: 12. The CDR3 spells CASSFFVSAGVHEQYF. The CDR3 DNA reads as TGTGCCAGCAGCTTTTTTGTGTCAGCGGGAGTCCACGAGCAGTACTTC.

The CDR3 loop is CATSRERVQEQGETQYF. The CDR3 region has the DNA TGTGCCACCAGCAGAGAGAGGGTGCAGGAGCAGGGGGAGACCCAGTACTTC. The chain has TRBV15 and TRBJ2-5, with a weak D call TRBD1 (6 bases). Deletions cut 0 bases from V and 5 bases from J, with 19 bases between. Germline CDR1 reads LNHNV; CDR2 reads YYDKDF (reference sequence). CDR3 length equals 17 residues.

The rearrangement joins TRBV29-1 to TRBJ2-1, with 9 bases lining up with TRBD1. The CDR3 totals 17 residues. The germline V gene encodes CDR1 SQVTM and CDR2 ANQGSEA. V dropped 0 bases and J dropped 2; count of bases not matched to a gene: 8. For the CDR3, the DNA is TGCAGCGTTGAAGAGGACGCCGGGACAGGGACCTACAATGAGCAGTTCTTC. It specifies CSVEEDAGTGTYNEQFF.

The rearrangement uses TRBV14 and TRBJ2-7; tentatively, D is TRBD1 (5 bases). Germline V gene lookup returns CDR1 SGHDN and CDR2 FVKESK. The ends were cut back, 6 bases at V and 7 bases at J, with 16 bases in the middle. The CDR3 totals 13 residues. In DNA form, the CDR3 reads TGTGCCAGCAGGTCCTCAGGGTTGAAGGAGCAGTACTTC. It specifies CASRSSGLKEQYF.

V gene TRBV28 combines with J gene TRBJ1-5; D is possibly TRBD1 (6 bases). CDR1 MDHEN and CDR2 SYDVKM come from the germline V gene. V lost 10 bases and J lost 3, with 31 bases in between. The CDR3 sequence is 19 residues long. The CDR3 reads CATVHTRQDNPKINQPQHF. The CDR3 nucleotides read TGTGCCACCGTCCACACCCGACAGGACAACCCCAAGATCAATCAGCCCCAGCATTTT.

The chain combines TRBV19 with TRBJ2-5; D uncertain. V was cut by 5 bases and J by 6 bases, with 16 bases left in between. CDR3 size: 14 residues. From germline, CDR1 is LNHDA and CDR2 SQIVND (reference sequence). CDR3 sequence (DNA): TGTGCCAGTAGTCCCGACCCGGTCAGGAAGACCCAGTACTTC. As protein: CASSPDPVRKTQYF. Variable domain in full (rest from reference TRBV19 and TRBJ2-5): DGGITQSPKYLFRKEGQNVTLSCEQNLNHDAMYWYRQDPGQGLRLIYYSQIVNDFQKGDIAEGYSVSREKKESFPLTVTSAQKNPTAFYLCASSPDPVRKTQYFGPGTRLLVL.

This chain joins TRBV15 and TRBJ1-5; D not resolved. V dropped 5 bases and J dropped 0 bases, with 17 bases sitting between them. The germline V gene encodes CDR1 LNHNV and CDR2 YYDKDF (reference sequence). The CDR3 is 17 amino acids. The CDR3 reads CATSPPQWVGSNQPQHF. In DNA form, the CDR3 reads TGTGCCACCAGCCCCCCACAGTGGGTTGGTAGCAATCAGCCCCAGCATTTT. Using reference TRBV15 and TRBJ1-5 for the parts outside the CDR3, the full variable domain is DAMVIQNPRYQVTQFGKPVTLSCSQTLNHNVMYWYQQKSSQAPKLLFHYYDKDFNNEADTPDNFQSRRPNTSFCFLDIRSPGLGDTAMYLCATSPPQWVGSNQPQHFGDGTRLSIL.

Only a few counts were recorded for this clone. V usage is TRBV28 and J usage is TRBJ1-5; D perhaps matches TRBD1 (5 bases). V gave up 2 bases and J gave up 0 bases, with 11 bases separating them. This CDR3 is 16 amino acids long. Germline assignment: CDR1 MDHEN and CDR2 SYDVKM. The DNA for the CDR3 is TGTGCCAGCAGTTTAGCGGCAGGGTATAGCAATCAGCCCCAGCATTTT. The encoded protein is CASSLAAGYSNQPQHF. Complete variable domain (other parts from reference TRBV28 and TRBJ1-5): DVKVTQSSRYLVKRTGEKVFLECVQDMDHENMFWYRQDPGLGLRLIYFSYDVKMKEKGDIPEGYSVSREKKERFSLILESASTNQTSMYLCASSLAAGYSNQPQHFGDGTRLSIL.

This clone was recorded only once. The rearrangement joins TRBV7-9 to TRBJ1-2, with TRBD1 matching 8 bases. Germline V lookup: CDR1 SEHNR, CDR2 FQNEAQ (reference sequence). The CDR3 is 13 amino acids. J gave up 2 bases and V 8 bases, and 4 bases lay outside the gene matches. The CDR3 loop reads CASPGGENYGYTF. The CDR3, as DNA: TGTGCCAGCCCAGGGGGCGAGAACTATGGCTACACCTTC.